Presented here are 25 T cell receptor beta chains from one specimen sequenced in a study of cytomegalovirus exposure and HLA in healthy donors. PCR amplification relied on 60 Vbeta primers (plus 13 Jbeta primers). TCRdb's table, derived via immunoSEQ multiplex PCR, lists solely in-frame clones and lacks some. The sample contains approximately 100,000 clones, roughly four fifths of which appear only once. The sequenced sample consisted of PBMCs. All receptors come from a woman aged 45-65 years in good health and CMV-seropositive.

V is TRBV14 and J is TRBJ2-3; TRBD2 agrees at 7 bases. V lost 5 bases to trimming and J lost 2 bases; unmatched junction nucleotides: 7. The CDR3 contains 15 residues. In germline, CDR1 is SGHDN, CDR2 FVKESK. For the CDR3, the DNA is TGTGCCAGCAGCTTAGACCGGGACTACACAGATACGCAGTATTTT. Translating gives CASSLDRDYTDTQYF. Together with reference TRBV14 and TRBJ2-3, the CDR3 gives the full variable domain: EAGVTQFPSHSVIEKGQTVTLRCDPISGHDNLYWYRRVMGKEIKFLLHFVKESKQDESGMPNNRFLAERTGGTYSTLKVQPAELEDSGVYFCASSLDRDYTDTQYFGPGTRLTVL.

The CDR3 DNA reads TGTGCCAGCACCAATGGGGGGACCACCGGGGAGCTGTTTTTT. Amino acids: CASTNGGTTGELFF. The chain employs TRBV6-1 and TRBJ2-2; possibly TRBD2 for D (6 bases). There are 14 residues in the CDR3. V lost 7 bases, J lost 4 bases, and 13 bases lay in between. Germline lookup yields CDR1 MNHNS and CDR2 SASEGT.

This CDR3 is CASSFPGGENTGELFF. CDR3 nucleotides: TGTGCCAGCAGCTTCCCCGGGGGTGAGAACACCGGGGAGCTGTTTTTT. This sequence joins TRBV7-3 and TRBJ2-2; possible D gene TRBD2, 6 bases. Trimming took 3 bases from V and 1 from J, leaving 12 bases between them. The CDR3 consists of 16 residues. Germline lookup yields CDR1 SGHTA and CDR2 FQGTGA.

The CDR3 spells CAWRPSRRVEAFF. CDR3 DNA: TGTGCCTGGAGACCATCCCGCCGGGTTGAAGCTTTCTTT. The chain couples TRBV30 to TRBJ1-1; D unclear. V was cut by 3 bases and J by 7 bases, with 15 bases left in between. The CDR3 is 13 amino acids. Germline loops: CDR1 GTSNPN, CDR2 SVGIG (reference sequence).

The rearrangement uses TRBV18 and TRBJ1-2, with D maybe TRBD1 (5 bases). The CDR3 is 15 amino acids. Germline-derived CDR1 and CDR2 are KGHSH and LQKENI. Trimming pared 1 base from V and 2 bases from J, leaving 11 bases between. The CDR3 spells CASSPQGRPNYGYTF. DNA for the CDR3: TGTGCCAGCTCACCACAGGGGCGACCAAACTATGGCTACACCTTC. The complete variable domain, with remaining parts taken from reference TRBV18 and TRBJ1-2, reads NAGVMQNPRHLVRRRGQEARLRCSPMKGHSHVYWYRQLPEEGLKFMVYLQKENIIDESGMPKERFSAEFPKEGPSILRIQQVVRGDSAAYFCASSPQGRPNYGYTFGSGTRLTVV.

The V and J genes are TRBV5-1 and TRBJ2-6, with TRBD1 identical over 7 bases. The CDR3 is 16 residues long. J lost 2 bases, V lost 5 bases, and 7 bases had no gene match. The germline CDR1 and CDR2 sequences are SGHRS and YFSETQ. CDR3 sequence: CASRPPGTAGANVLTF. The CDR3 DNA follows: TGCGCCAGCAGGCCCCCGGGGACAGCTGGGGCCAACGTCCTGACTTTC. Based on the CDR3 plus reference TRBV5-1 and TRBJ2-6, the full variable domain is KAGVTQTPRYLIKTRGQQVTLSCSPISGHRSVSWYQQTPGQGLQFLFEYFSETQRNKGNFPGRFSGRQFSNSRSEMNVSTLELGDSALYLCASRPPGTAGANVLTFGAGSRLTVL.

This chain uses TRBV27 with TRBJ2-2; 7 nucleotides line up with TRBD1. The V gene's germline CDR1 is MNHEY and CDR2 SMNVEV (reference sequence). V gave up 5 bases and J gave up 5 bases; unmatched junction bases: 11. The CDR3 runs 16 residues. The CDR3 protein is CASSTQTGFLTGELFF. CDR3 DNA: TGTGCCAGCAGTACCCAGACAGGGTTCTTAACCGGGGAGCTGTTTTTT.

CDR3 bases: TGTGCCAGCAGTCTCCTAGCGGAGAGCACAGATACGCAGTATTTT. Its translation: CASSLLAESTDTQYF. The chain employs TRBV6-5 and TRBJ2-3; 7 bases are shared with TRBD2. CDR1 is MNHEY, CDR2 SVGAGI, per germline. V shed 5 bases and J 0 bases; nucleotides not matched to a gene: 5. This CDR3 contains 15 residues.

V is TRBV18 and J is TRBJ1-1; no clear D gene. CDR3 length: 12 residues. V gave up 3 bases and J gave up 10 bases, with 12 bases separating them. Germline loops: CDR1 KGHSH, CDR2 LQKENI. The CDR3 protein is CASSPSDRGAFF. Here the CDR3 DNA reads TGTGCCAGCTCACCGAGTGACCGGGGAGCTTTCTTT.

In its sample, this clone was seen a few times. The chain couples TRBV4-1 to TRBJ1-1; D uncertain. V was shortened by 2 bases and J by 0 bases, with 7 bases between the two germline ends. CDR3 length: 14 amino acids. Per germline, CDR1 MGHRA and CDR2 YSYEKL. CDR3 sequence: CASSQTTVNTEAFF. The DNA for the CDR3 is TGCGCCAGCAGCCAAACAACAGTGAACACTGAAGCTTTCTTT.

This rearrangement joins TRBV7-9 to TRBJ2-7; TRBD2 aligns across 8 bases. Germline V gives CDR1 SEHNR, CDR2 FQNEAQ (reference sequence). The CDR3 covers 17 residues. J gave up 4 bases and V 1 base, and 12 bases lay outside the gene matches. The CDR3 DNA follows: TGTGCCAGCAGCTTAGAGTCCGGGAGGGGTTCAGGTTACGAGCAGTACTTC. This gives the protein CASSLESGRGSGYEQYF.

The V and J genes are TRBV28 and TRBJ2-2; D is uncertain. The CDR3 is 16 residues long. CDR1 and CDR2 from the germline V gene are MDHEN and SYDVKM. Trimming cost V 5 bases and J 4 bases, with 17 bases left between them. CDR3: CASSPPGGLSTGELFF. CDR3 DNA: TGTGCCAGCAGTCCCCCGGGTGGTTTGTCCACCGGGGAGCTGTTTTTT.

This sequence joins TRBV7-2 and TRBJ1-2, with 8 bases identical to TRBD1. The germline CDR1 and CDR2 sequences are SGHTA and FQGNSA. V dropped 5 bases and J dropped 4; count of bases not matched to a gene: 9. The CDR3 runs to 15 residues. The DNA for the CDR3 is TGTGCCAGCAGCCGGGACAGGAGCCAAGGCTATGGCTACACCTTC. Amino acids: CASSRDRSQGYGYTF.

This chain links TRBV2 with TRBJ1-1, with D unclear. CDR1 is SNHLY and CDR2 is FYNNEI in the germline V gene. Trimming pared 4 bases from V and 1 base from J, leaving 10 bases between. This CDR3 region has 14 residues. The CDR3 protein is CASSVAGTNTEAFF. In DNA, the CDR3 is TGTGCCAGCAGTGTGGCAGGTACGAACACTGAAGCTTTCTTT.

The rearrangement joins TRBV5-6 to TRBJ2-5; D gene ambiguous. The ends were cut back, 0 bases at V and 3 bases at J, with 6 bases in the middle. This CDR3 has 13 residues. Germline CDR1 SGHDT, CDR2 YYEEEE. In nucleotides, the CDR3 is TGTGCCAGCAGCTTGGTAACAGAAGAGACCCAGTACTTC. The encoded protein is CASSLVTEETQYF.

This clone was found once. The chain couples TRBV7-6 to TRBJ1-2; weak D call: TRBD1 (6 bases). The V end was cut by 5 bases, the J end by 4 bases, with 17 bases between. This CDR3 is 15 amino acids long. Germline-derived CDR1 and CDR2 are SGHVS and FNYEAQ. The CDR3 sequence is CASSTDPRGLYGYTF. CDR3 nucleotide sequence: TGTGCCAGCAGCACGGACCCGCGGGGGCTCTATGGCTACACCTTC.

The gene calls are TRBV28 and TRBJ2-1; possible D gene TRBD2, 5 bases. This CDR3 is built from 14 residues. Germline CDR1 reads MDHEN; CDR2 reads SYDVKM. V gave up 5 bases and J gave up 10 bases, with 18 bases separating them. This CDR3 reads CASSPTNIGVEQFF. In DNA, the CDR3 is TGTGCCAGCAGTCCCACGAACATCGGGGTGGAGCAGTTCTTC.

This clone was seen only a few times. The CDR3 loop reads CASNDRGRGAFF. CDR3 in DNA: TGTGCCAGCAATGACAGGGGGAGAGGAGCTTTCTTT. V usage is TRBV6-5 and J usage is TRBJ1-1, with 9 bases matching TRBD1. The CDR3 spans 12 residues. V dropped 7 bases and J dropped 10; count of bases not matched to a gene: 7. The germline gives CDR1 MNHEY, CDR2 SVGAGI.

V is TRBV7-9 and J is TRBJ1-4; D perhaps matches TRBD1 (5 bases). The CDR3 contains 13 residues. Germline CDR1 reads SEHNR; CDR2 reads FQNEAQ (reference sequence). Trimming took 5 bases from V and 7 from J, leaving 11 bases between them. The CDR3 here is CASSRNQGEKLFF. Here the CDR3 DNA reads TGTGCCAGCAGCAGAAATCAGGGTGAAAAACTGTTTTTT.

The rearrangement joins TRBV6-5 to TRBJ2-2, with 8 bases that match TRBD1. Germline V CDR1 and CDR2: MNHEY, SVGAGI. The CDR3 runs 16 residues. With V trimmed by 2 bases and J by 4 bases, 6 bases remained unmatched. CDR3 DNA: TGTGCCAGCAGTTACGACAGGGGATTGAGCACCGGGGAGCTGTTTTTT. Its translation is CASSYDRGLSTGELFF.

This rearrangement joins TRBV5-1 to TRBJ2-7, with D perhaps matching TRBD1 (6 bases). The CDR3 covers 14 residues. The V gene's germline CDR1 is SGHRS and CDR2 YFSETQ. With 4 bases removed from V and 3 bases from J, the gap between germline ends came to 14 bases. CDR3 nucleotide sequence: TGCGCCAGCAGCCCCACAGGGATCGTCTACGAGCAGTACTTC. It encodes CASSPTGIVYEQYF.

The chain employs TRBV7-3 and TRBJ2-1; 7 nucleotides align to TRBD1. The CDR3 loop spans 13 amino acids. V dropped 5 bases and J dropped 5; count of bases not matched to a gene: 3. Germline CDR1 and CDR2: SGHTA and FQGTGA. Here the CDR3 reads CASSLGTDNEQFF. DNA for the CDR3: TGTGCCAGCAGCCTAGGGACAGACAATGAGCAGTTCTTC.

This chain connects TRBV7-8 to TRBJ1-1, with 10 bases lining up with TRBD1. Germline lookup yields CDR1 SGHVS and CDR2 FQNEAQ. After removal of 3 bases from V and 10 bases from J, the junction contained 5 bases not matched to a gene. This CDR3 region has 13 residues. The CDR3 loop is CASSLDRGDGAFF. CDR3 coding DNA: TGTGCCAGCAGCTTGGACAGGGGGGATGGAGCTTTCTTT.

V and J are TRBV7-2 and TRBJ1-6; 9 nucleotides align to TRBD1. V gave up 5 bases and J gave up 9 bases; unmatched junction bases: 5. The germline V gene encodes CDR1 SGHTA and CDR2 FQGNSA. This CDR3 is built from 14 residues. The CDR3: CASSRGQGFSPLHF. The CDR3 DNA reads TGTGCCAGCAGCCGGGGACAGGGTTTTTCACCCCTCCACTTT.

This chain joins TRBV11-3 and TRBJ2-2; 10 nucleotides line up with TRBD1. The CDR3 is made up of 16 amino acids. Germline V lookup: CDR1 SGHNT, CDR2 YENEEA. The junction had 3 bases not matched to a gene; V was cut back by 5 bases and J by 0 bases. CDR3 loop: CASSPGQGANTGELFF. CDR3 DNA sequence: TGTGCCAGCAGCCCTGGACAGGGGGCGAACACCGGGGAGCTGTTTTTT.